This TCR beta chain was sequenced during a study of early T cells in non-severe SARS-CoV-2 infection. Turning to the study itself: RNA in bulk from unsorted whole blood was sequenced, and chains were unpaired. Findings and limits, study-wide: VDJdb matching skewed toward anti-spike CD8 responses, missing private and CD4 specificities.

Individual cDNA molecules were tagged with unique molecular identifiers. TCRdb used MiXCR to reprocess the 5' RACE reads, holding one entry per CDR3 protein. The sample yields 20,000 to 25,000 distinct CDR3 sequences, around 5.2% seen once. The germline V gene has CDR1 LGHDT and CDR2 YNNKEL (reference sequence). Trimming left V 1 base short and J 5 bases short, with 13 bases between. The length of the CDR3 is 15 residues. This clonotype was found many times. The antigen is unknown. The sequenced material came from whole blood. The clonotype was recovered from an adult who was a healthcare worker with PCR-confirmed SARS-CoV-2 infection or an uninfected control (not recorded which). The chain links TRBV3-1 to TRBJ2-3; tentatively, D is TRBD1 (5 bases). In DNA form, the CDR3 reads TGTGCCAGCAGCCAAGGGGGCCATAGAGGAGATACGCAGTATTTT. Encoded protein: CASSQGGHRGDTQYF.